This T cell receptor (beta chain) is drawn from a study of response to subunit inactivated influenza vaccine. TCRdb fed the RT-PCR reads into MiXCR, producing one record per CDR3 protein. The data show 800,000 to 1,000,000 distinct CDR3 sequences, less than 25% seen once. Germline CDR1 is GTSNPN and CDR2 is SVGIG (reference sequence). This CDR3 comprises 14 residues. J lost 10 bases, V lost 2 bases, and 7 bases had no gene match. The sequencing here drew on PBMCs from blood, taken roughly 5 days after vaccination. This rearrangement joins TRBV30 to TRBJ1-6, with 8 positions matching TRBD1. This receptor was identified in a man aged 45-65 years who received an inactivated influenza vaccine. In DNA, the CDR3 is TGTGCCTGGAGTTGGGACAGGATAGGATCACCCCTCCACTTT. This codes for CAWSWDRIGSPLHF.